Here is one T cell receptor (beta chain) with its context. Its antigen remains unidentified. One base away there is no much larger clone; base qualities are not given. Explained via the paper, the time point label denotes: cells obtained before transplantation from donor or recipient. CD3+CD4+ and CD3+CD8+ populations were FACS-sorted from unstimulated pre-transplant donor and recipient cells taken from spleen or lymph nodes. The data originate from a study of graft-versus-host responses after intestinal transplantation (dated by TCRdb to the early 2020s). Broadly, across the study: Recipients received multivisceral, liver-intestinal, or isolated intestinal transplants. Anti-thymocyte globulin induction was given to all recipients, followed by maintenance tacrolimus and steroids for around three years. A cohort of 24 intestinal transplant recipients, including one retransplant, was enrolled, and 3 patients lacking pretransplant specimens were excluded. After intestinal transplantation, graft-versus-host and host-versus-graft alloreactive T cell clones in the graft, circulation and bone marrow were tracked using bulk TCR-beta CDR3 sequencing. Donor T cell macrochimerism was defined as a peak of at least 4% donor T cells among recipient peripheral blood mononuclear cells. Rather than going through the commercial service, samples from a few later patients were sequenced in-house on an Illumina MiSeq and processed with MiXCR. Alloreactive clones were identified by sequencing pre-transplant mixed lymphocyte reaction products and comparing these products with unstimulated pre-transplant donor and recipient T cells.

On the study overall, not on this receptor specifically: High GvH to HvG T cell clonal ratios were observed in the allografts of patients with donor T cell macrochimerism. GvH clones were detected in recipient bone marrow, and some appeared earlier in ileal mucosa or blood, consistent with an intestinal mucosal origin. Early after transplant, peak levels of circulating GvH clones were found to be associated with declines in HvG clones. The conclusions were limited by the relatively low number and heterogeneity of the intestinal transplant patients.

Receptor libraries were prepared by the immunoSEQ multiplex PCR assay. For most patients, genomic DNA was isolated using the Qiagen DNeasy Blood and Tissue Kit and was shipped frozen to Adaptive Biotechnologies for TCR sequencing. For most patients, high-throughput TCR-beta CDR3 sequencing of genomic DNA was performed by Adaptive Biotechnologies. The paper's data handling went like this. TCR sequencing data for roughly 20 patients were retrieved from Adaptive's ImmunoSEQ software; a few other patients were processed with MiXCR and VDJtools. To correct CD4 versus CD8 sorting errors, sequences present in both subsets at a frequency ratio below 5:1 were removed. Because the origin of CDR3 nucleotide sequences shared between donor and recipient could not be assigned, those sequences were removed. Alloreactive clones required at least 2-fold expansion over unstimulated cells and minimum CFSE-low frequency of 0.002% (template counts) or 0.001% (read counts). Clones were considered mappable if detected in sequenced pre-transplant spleen, lymph node, or MLR CFSE-low populations of the donor or recipient. The cumulative frequency of alloreactive clones was calculated as a percentage of all sequences, weighted by copy number. Held by TCRdb, this immuneACCESS table contains in-frame sequences only and omits some clones. Under half of the omission traces to an unresolved V gene where checked; the cause of the rest is unknown. From that table come the V and J calls and clone size; the DNA was used to work out D and trimming. Recorded for this sample are 85,000 to 110,000 clones; roughly 93% of them occurred a single time. The top ten clonotypes cover under 1.5% of the sample.

CDR1 and CDR2, looked up from the germline V gene, are SGHAT and FQNNGV. Its CDR3 holds 17 amino acids, cysteine through phenylalanine. Here the CDR3 DNA is all that survives: 51 bases in frame from base 1. The junction carries 16 bases between V and J, which are trimmed by 1 base and 1 base respectively. Sequencing used unstimulated CD8+ T cells sorted from spleen or lymph node cells, obtained before intestinal transplant. Here the chain combines TRBV11-2 and TRBJ2-5; TRBD2 is possibly the D segment (5 matching bases). The receptor was derived from a human donor who received an intestinal transplant. The nucleotide sequence is given as TGTGCCAGCAGCTTAGGTCTCCCTGGGAGAGGCCAAGAGACCCAGTACTTC. Its protein is CASSLGLPGRGQETQYF.